A selection of T cell receptor beta chains follows, all from one sample in a study of blood T cell repertoires in COVID-19. Assay used: immunoSEQ multiplex PCR; TCRdb lists only in-frame clones, some missing. The table has 220,000 or so clones, roughly 90% seen once; the top ten hold about 16%. The sequenced material came from PBMCs or T cells enriched from blood (not recorded which). The origin of the receptors is a man younger than 40 who had been exposed to COVID-19. CDR3s include the opening cysteine and the closing phenylalanine or tryptophan. The D gene is left open where the match is weak. Part of the rows lack a size; the others show once, few, many or a class for expanded clones.

>TRBV29-1|-|TRBJ2-7|TRBD1|13
CSVVQDRTYEQYF
TGCAGCGTTGTCCAGGACAGGACCTACGAGCAGTACTTC
>TRBV11-3|-|TRBJ2-1|-|11
CASSETGEQFF
TGTGCCAGCAGCGAAACCGGGGAGCAGTTCTTC
>TRBV7-9|-|TRBJ1-2|-|14
CASRGGREIHGYTF
TGTGCAAGTAGAGGCGGGCGGGAAATACATGGCTACACCTTC
>TRBV4-3|-|TRBJ2-1|-|14
CASSRGDGYNEQFF
TGCGCCAGCAGCCGCGGCGACGGATACAATGAGCAGTTCTTC
>TRBV6-5|few|TRBJ1-5|-|13
CAGSERVSQPQHF
TGTGCCGGTTCCGAACGGGTTAGTCAGCCCCAGCATTTT
>TRBV12-3/TRBV12-4|once|TRBJ1-1|TRBD1|13
CASRLGQGLSAFF
TGTGCCAGCAGACTAGGACAGGGACTTAGTGCTTTCTTT
>TRBV14|-|TRBJ2-5|-|13
CASSQWRGETQYF
TGTGCCAGCAGCCAATGGCGGGGAGAGACCCAGTACTTC
>TRBV5-6|-|TRBJ2-2|-|15
CASSLAGANTGELFF
TGTGCCAGCAGCTTGGCGGGGGCGAACACCGGGGAGCTGTTTTTT
>TRBV27|-|TRBJ1-2|-|13
CASSPTGNYGYTF
TGTGCCAGCAGTCCCACAGGGAACTATGGCTACACCTTC
>TRBV7-9|-|TRBJ2-7|TRBD2|12
CASSRDYYEQYF
TGTGCCAGCAGCCGGGACTATTACGAGCAGTACTTC
>TRBV3-1/TRBV3-2|-|TRBJ2-3|TRBD2|17
CASSRPRRGGSTDTQYF
TGTGCCAGCAGCCGCCCCCGCCGCGGGGGGAGCACAGATACGCAGTATTTT
>TRBV13|-|TRBJ1-3|-|14
CASSSWASGNTIYF
TGTGCCAGCAGCTCCTGGGCCTCTGGAAACACCATATATTTT
>TRBV19|-|TRBJ1-5|-|17
CASSIKGDGYSNQPQHF
TGTGCCAGTAGTATTAAGGGGGACGGTTATAGCAATCAGCCCCAGCATTTT
>TRBV11-2|-|TRBJ2-7|-|12
CASSANPYEQYF
TGTGCCAGCAGCGCGAATCCCTACGAGCAGTACTTC
>TRBV7-6|-|TRBJ2-5|-|15
CASSLISPPGETQYF
TGTGCCAGCAGCTTAATCTCACCCCCAGGCGAGACCCAGTACTTC
>TRBV7-2|-|TRBJ1-1|-|14
CASSTLQGNTEAFF
TGTGCCAGCAGCACCCTACAGGGGAACACTGAAGCTTTCTTT
>TRBV18|-|TRBJ2-7|-|14
CASSNTGTSREQYF
TGTGCCAGCTCAAACACCGGGACATCGCGCGAGCAGTACTTC
>TRBV3-1/TRBV3-2|-|TRBJ2-5|TRBD2|16
CASKPTSGGYQETQYF
TGTGCCAGCAAACCGACTAGCGGGGGGTACCAAGAGACCCAGTACTTC
>TRBV6-5|-|TRBJ2-3|TRBD1|15
CATSRQGPSTDTQYF
TGTGCCACTAGTCGACAGGGACCTAGCACAGATACGCAGTATTTT
>TRBV18|once|TRBJ1-5|-|13
CASCVSSNQPQHF
TGTGCCAGCTGTGTCAGTAGCAATCAGCCCCAGCATTTT
>TRBV4-1|-|TRBJ2-5|TRBD2|14
CASSVSGPQETQYF
TGCGCCAGCAGCGTTAGCGGGCCCCAAGAGACCCAGTACTTC
>TRBV6-2/TRBV6-3|-|TRBJ2-7|TRBD1|14
CASSIGTDPYEQYF
TGTGCCAGCAGTATTGGGACAGACCCCTACGAGCAGTACTTC
>TRBV4-3|-|TRBJ1-2|TRBD1|14
CASSQAHRGRLDTF
TGCGCCAGCAGCCAAGCGCACAGGGGGCGCTTGGACACCTTC
>TRBV2|-|TRBJ2-1|TRBD2|15
CASSTSGGFYNEQFF
TGTGCCAGCAGTACTAGCGGGGGGTTCTACAATGAGCAGTTCTTC
>TRBV7-5|medium-sized|TRBJ2-7|-|15
CVRSGLGQGTHEQYF
TGTGTCAGAAGCGGACTGGGACAGGGGACCCACGAGCAGTACTTC
>TRBV11-3|-|TRBJ2-6|-|17
CASSLGAGASGANVLTF
TGTGCCAGCAGCTTAGGGGCAGGGGCTTCTGGGGCCAACGTCCTGACTTTC
>TRBV3-1/TRBV3-2|-|TRBJ1-4|-|17
CASSRSHGRATNEKLFF
TGTGCCAGCAGCCGCTCCCACGGGAGGGCAACTAATGAAAAACTGTTTTTT
>TRBV5-1|-|TRBJ2-7|TRBD2|17
CASSLGSTSLNSYEQYF
TGCGCCAGCAGCTTGGGGTCGACTAGCCTGAACTCCTACGAGCAGTACTTC
>TRBV21-1|-|TRBJ2-1|-|17
CASSQTGCYSSYNEQFF
TGTGCCAGCAGCCAGACAGGTTGCTACAGCTCCTACAATGAGCAGTTCTTC
>TRBV5-6|-|TRBJ2-7|TRBD1|16
CASSPGWDRNAYEQYF
TGTGCCAGCAGCCCTGGGTGGGACAGAAACGCCTACGAGCAGTACTTC
>TRBV5-6|-|TRBJ2-3|-|16
CASSSGLWGSTDTQYF
TGTGCCAGCAGCTCAGGGCTGTGGGGAAGCACAGATACGCAGTATTTT
>TRBV4-2|-|TRBJ1-2|TRBD1|14
CASSPDRGPRGYTF
TGTGCCAGCAGCCCCGACAGGGGGCCGCGGGGCTACACCTTC
>TRBV2|-|TRBJ2-3|TRBD1|13
CASNRGLADTQYF
TGTGCCAGCAACAGGGGATTAGCAGATACGCAGTATTTT
>TRBV7-6|-|TRBJ2-1|-|16
CASSLGSESVRNEQFF
TGTGCCAGCAGCTTAGGGTCTGAGTCGGTTCGCAATGAGCAGTTCTTC
>TRBV25-1|-|TRBJ2-1|-|16
CASSDSWGTTGLEQFF
TGTGCCAGCAGTGACTCCTGGGGAACAACAGGGCTTGAGCAGTTCTTC
>TRBV5-1|-|TRBJ2-5|TRBD2|13
CASSVLAGETQYF
TGCGCCAGCAGCGTACTAGCGGGGGAGACCCAGTACTTC
>TRBV10-3|-|TRBJ2-1|-|15
CAISDSLASYNEQFF
TGTGCCATCAGTGACTCCCTAGCTTCCTACAATGAGCAGTTCTTC
>TRBV19|-|TRBJ1-6|TRBD1|16
CASSPGGQGGNSPLHF
TGTGCCAGTAGTCCCGGGGGACAGGGAGGGAATTCACCCCTCCACTTT
>TRBV6-5|-|TRBJ2-2|-|15
CASTQRKQNTGELFF
TGTGCCAGCACCCAGAGGAAGCAGAACACCGGGGAGCTGTTTTTT
>TRBV27|-|TRBJ1-1|-|13
CASSAYLDTEAFF
TGTGCCAGCAGTGCCTACTTGGACACTGAAGCTTTCTTT
>TRBV19|-|TRBJ2-7|TRBD1|18
CASSTANRDRGPFYEQYF
TGTGCCAGTAGTACGGCTAACCGGGACAGGGGGCCCTTCTACGAGCAGTACTTC
>TRBV28|-|TRBJ1-2|-|14
CASSLQGGGYGYTF
TGTGCCAGCAGTTTGCAGGGAGGAGGCTATGGCTACACCTTC
>TRBV18|-|TRBJ2-1|-|15
CASSPVAGFYNEQFF
TGTGCCAGCTCACCGGTCGCAGGGTTCTACAATGAGCAGTTCTTC
>TRBV7-8|few|TRBJ1-1|-|14
CASSSLANRAEAFF
TGTGCCAGCAGCTCGTTAGCCAACAGGGCTGAAGCTTTCTTT
>TRBV7-8|-|TRBJ2-7|TRBD2|17
CASSHRLSAGGDYEQYF
TGTGCCAGCAGCCATCGGTTGTCGGCGGGGGGAGACTACGAGCAGTACTTC
>TRBV4-1|-|TRBJ2-1|TRBD2|16
CASSQDRGGAGNEQFF
TGCGCCAGCAGCCAAGATCGCGGGGGGGCTGGCAATGAGCAGTTCTTC
>TRBV18|-|TRBJ2-6|TRBD1|18
CASSPGTGKSRGANVLTF
TGTGCCAGCTCACCAGGGACAGGGAAAAGTCGGGGGGCCAACGTCCTGACTTTC
>TRBV19|-|TRBJ1-5|TRBD1|14
CASSGAGGNQPQHF
TGTGCCAGTAGTGGGGCAGGGGGAAATCAGCCCCAGCATTTT
>TRBV7-6|once|TRBJ1-6|TRBD1|21
CASSLRLRDRGSSSYNSPLHF
TGTGCCAGCAGCTTGAGATTGCGGGACAGGGGGTCAAGCTCCTATAATTCACCCCTCCACTTT
>TRBV25-1|-|TRBJ1-2|TRBD1|18
CASSDLGQDPLPFYGYTF
TGTGCCAGCAGTGATCTTGGACAGGACCCCTTGCCTTTCTATGGCTACACCTTC
>TRBV7-9|-|TRBJ1-2|-|15
CASSFPTGSKNGYTF
TGTGCCAGCAGCTTCCCGACTGGCAGCAAGAATGGCTACACCTTC
>TRBV18|-|TRBJ1-1|TRBD1|12
CASSPRQGGTFF
TGTGCCAGCTCACCAAGACAGGGGGGGACTTTCTTT
>TRBV18|-|TRBJ2-1|-|15
CASSTYPSFYNEQFF
TGTGCCAGCTCAACTTATCCGAGTTTCTACAATGAGCAGTTCTTC
>TRBV7-9|-|TRBJ1-1|-|13
CASKLAGGTEAFF
TGTGCCAGCAAACTCGCGGGCGGGACTGAAGCTTTCTTT